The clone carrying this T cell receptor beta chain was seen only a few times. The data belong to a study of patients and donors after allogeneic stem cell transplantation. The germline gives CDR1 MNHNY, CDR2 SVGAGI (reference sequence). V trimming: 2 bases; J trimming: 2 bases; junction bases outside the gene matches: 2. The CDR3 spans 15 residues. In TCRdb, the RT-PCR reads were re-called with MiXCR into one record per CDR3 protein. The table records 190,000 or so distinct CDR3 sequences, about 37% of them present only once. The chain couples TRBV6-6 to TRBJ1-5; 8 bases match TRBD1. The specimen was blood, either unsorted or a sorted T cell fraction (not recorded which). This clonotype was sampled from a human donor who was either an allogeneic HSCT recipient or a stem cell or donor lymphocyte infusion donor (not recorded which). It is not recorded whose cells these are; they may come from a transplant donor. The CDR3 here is CASSYGQGGNQPQHF. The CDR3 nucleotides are TGTGCCAGCAGTTACGGACAGGGTGGCAATCAGCCCCAGCATTTT.